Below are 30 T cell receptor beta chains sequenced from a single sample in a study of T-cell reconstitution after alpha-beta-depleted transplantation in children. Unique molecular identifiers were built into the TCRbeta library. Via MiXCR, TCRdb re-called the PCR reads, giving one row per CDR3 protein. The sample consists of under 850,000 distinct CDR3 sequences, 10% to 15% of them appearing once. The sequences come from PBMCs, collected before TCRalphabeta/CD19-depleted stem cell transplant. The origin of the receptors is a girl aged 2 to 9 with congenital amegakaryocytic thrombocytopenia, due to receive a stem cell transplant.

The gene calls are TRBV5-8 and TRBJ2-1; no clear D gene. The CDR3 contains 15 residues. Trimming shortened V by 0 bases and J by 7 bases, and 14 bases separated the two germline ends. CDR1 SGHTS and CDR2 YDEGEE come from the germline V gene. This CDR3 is CASSLDDSPPNEQFF. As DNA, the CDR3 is TGTGCCAGCAGCTTGGACGATTCCCCCCCTAATGAGCAGTTCTTC.

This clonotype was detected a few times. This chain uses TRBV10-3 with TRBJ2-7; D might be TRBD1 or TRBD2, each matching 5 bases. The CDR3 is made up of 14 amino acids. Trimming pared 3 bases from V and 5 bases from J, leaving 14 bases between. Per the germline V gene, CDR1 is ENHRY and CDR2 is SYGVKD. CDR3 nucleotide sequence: TGTGCCATCAGTGAAGCAGGGAGTCCCCACGAGCAGTACTTC. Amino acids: CAISEAGSPHEQYF.

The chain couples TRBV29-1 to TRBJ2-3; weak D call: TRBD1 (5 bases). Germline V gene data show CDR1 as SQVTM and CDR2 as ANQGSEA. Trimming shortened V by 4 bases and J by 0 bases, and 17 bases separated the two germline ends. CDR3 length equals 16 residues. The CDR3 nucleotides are TGCAGCGTTGGTCCGGATTTACAGGAGAGCACAGATACGCAGTATTTT. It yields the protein CSVGPDLQESTDTQYF.

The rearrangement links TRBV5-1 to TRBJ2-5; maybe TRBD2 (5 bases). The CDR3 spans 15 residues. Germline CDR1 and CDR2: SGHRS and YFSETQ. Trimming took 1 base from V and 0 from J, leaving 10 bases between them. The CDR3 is CASSLPSGDQETQYF. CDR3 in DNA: TGCGCCAGCAGCTTGCCGAGCGGAGACCAAGAGACCCAGTACTTC.

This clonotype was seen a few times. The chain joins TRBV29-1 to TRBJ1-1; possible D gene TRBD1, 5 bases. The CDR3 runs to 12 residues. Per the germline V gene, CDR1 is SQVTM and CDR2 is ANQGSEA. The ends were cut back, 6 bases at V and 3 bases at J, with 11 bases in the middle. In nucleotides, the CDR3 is TGCAGCGTGGCGGGACCGCACACTGAAGCTTTCTTT. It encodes CSVAGPHTEAFF.

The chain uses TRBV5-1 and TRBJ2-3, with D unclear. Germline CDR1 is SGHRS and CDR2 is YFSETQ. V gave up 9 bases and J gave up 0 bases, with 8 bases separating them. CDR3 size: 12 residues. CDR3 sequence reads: CATPTSTDTQYF. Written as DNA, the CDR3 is TGCGCCACTCCAACTAGCACAGATACGCAGTATTTT.

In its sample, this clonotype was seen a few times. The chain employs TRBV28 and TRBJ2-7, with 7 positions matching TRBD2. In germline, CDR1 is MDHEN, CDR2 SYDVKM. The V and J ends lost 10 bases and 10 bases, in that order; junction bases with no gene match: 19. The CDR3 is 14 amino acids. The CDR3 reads CATLTSASKGLQYF. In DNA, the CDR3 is TGTGCCACCCTCACTAGCGCCTCCAAAGGGCTTCAGTACTTC.

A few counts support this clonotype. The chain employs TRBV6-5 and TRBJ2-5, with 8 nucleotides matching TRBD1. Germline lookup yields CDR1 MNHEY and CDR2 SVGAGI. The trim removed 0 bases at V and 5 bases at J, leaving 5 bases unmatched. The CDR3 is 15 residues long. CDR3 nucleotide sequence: TGTGCCAGCAGTTACTCAGGACAGGGTGGGGAGACCCAGTACTTC. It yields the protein CASSYSGQGGETQYF.

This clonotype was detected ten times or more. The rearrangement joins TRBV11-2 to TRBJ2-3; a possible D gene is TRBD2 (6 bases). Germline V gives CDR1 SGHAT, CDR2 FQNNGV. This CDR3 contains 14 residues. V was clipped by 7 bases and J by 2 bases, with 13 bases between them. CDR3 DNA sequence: TGTGCCAGCACCCTTGGAGGGAACACAGATACGCAGTATTTT. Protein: CASTLGGNTDTQYF.

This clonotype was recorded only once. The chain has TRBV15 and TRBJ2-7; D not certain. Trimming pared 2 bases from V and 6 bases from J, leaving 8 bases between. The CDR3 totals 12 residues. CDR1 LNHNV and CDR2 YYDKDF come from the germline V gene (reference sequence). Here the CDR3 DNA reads TGTGCCACCAGCAGACCGTGGACCGAGCAGTACTTC. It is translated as CATSRPWTEQYF.

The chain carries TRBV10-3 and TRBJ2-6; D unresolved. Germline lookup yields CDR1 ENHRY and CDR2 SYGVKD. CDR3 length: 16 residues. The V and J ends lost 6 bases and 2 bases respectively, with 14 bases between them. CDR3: CAIRELLDAGANVLTF. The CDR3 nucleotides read TGTGCCATCAGGGAACTCCTTGATGCTGGGGCCAACGTCCTGACTTTC.

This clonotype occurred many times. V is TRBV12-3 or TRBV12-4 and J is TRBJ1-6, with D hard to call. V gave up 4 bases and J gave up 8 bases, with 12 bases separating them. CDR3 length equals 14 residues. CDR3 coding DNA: TGTGCCAGCAGTTCTGCGAGCTCGGATTCACCCCTCCACTTT. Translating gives CASSSASSDSPLHF.

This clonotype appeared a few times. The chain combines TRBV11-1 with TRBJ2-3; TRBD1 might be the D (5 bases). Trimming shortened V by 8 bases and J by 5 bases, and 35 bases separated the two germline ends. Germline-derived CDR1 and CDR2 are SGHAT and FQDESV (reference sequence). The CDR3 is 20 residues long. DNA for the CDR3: TGTGCCAGCTCCCTCCCCCGGTCCGACAGAACAGAATTCCGAGGAGATACGCAGTATTTT. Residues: CASSLPRSDRTEFRGDTQYF.

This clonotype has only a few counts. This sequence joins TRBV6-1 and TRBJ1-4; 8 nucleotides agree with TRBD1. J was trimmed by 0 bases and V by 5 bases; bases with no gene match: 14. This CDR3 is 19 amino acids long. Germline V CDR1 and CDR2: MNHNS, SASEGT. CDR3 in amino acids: CASSPLTGTGISTNEKLFF. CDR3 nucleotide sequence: TGTGCCAGCAGTCCCCTTACCGGGACAGGTATATCAACTAATGAAAAACTGTTTTTT.

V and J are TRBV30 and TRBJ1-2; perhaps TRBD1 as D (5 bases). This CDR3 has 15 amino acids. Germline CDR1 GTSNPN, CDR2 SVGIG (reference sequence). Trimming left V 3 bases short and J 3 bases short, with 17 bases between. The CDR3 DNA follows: TGTGCCTGGAGCCCAGACCGGGGCCCTTACTATGGCTACACCTTC. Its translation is CAWSPDRGPYYGYTF.

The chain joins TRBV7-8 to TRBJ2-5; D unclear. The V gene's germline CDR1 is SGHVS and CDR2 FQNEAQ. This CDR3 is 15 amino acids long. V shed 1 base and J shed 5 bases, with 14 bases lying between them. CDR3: CASSLVKSFWETQYF. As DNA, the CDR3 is TGTGCCAGCAGCTTAGTGAAATCCTTTTGGGAGACCCAGTACTTC.

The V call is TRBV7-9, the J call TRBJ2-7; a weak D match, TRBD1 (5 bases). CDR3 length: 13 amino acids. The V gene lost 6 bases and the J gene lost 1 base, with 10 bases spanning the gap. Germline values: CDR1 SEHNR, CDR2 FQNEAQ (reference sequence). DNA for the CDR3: TGTGCCAGCAGAAAGACAGAGTCCTACGAGCAGTACTTC. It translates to CASRKTESYEQYF.

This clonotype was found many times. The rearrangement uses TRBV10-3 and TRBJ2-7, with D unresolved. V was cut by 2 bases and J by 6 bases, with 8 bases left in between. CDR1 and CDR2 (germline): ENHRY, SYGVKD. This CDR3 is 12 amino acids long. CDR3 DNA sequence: TGTGCCATCAGTGAGAGCTCGATCGAGCAGTACTTC. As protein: CAISESSIEQYF.

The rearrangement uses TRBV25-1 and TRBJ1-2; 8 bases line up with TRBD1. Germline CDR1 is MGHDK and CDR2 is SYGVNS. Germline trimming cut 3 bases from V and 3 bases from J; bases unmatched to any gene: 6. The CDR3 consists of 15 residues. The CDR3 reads CASSEGTGIDYGYTF. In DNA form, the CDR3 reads TGTGCCAGCAGTGAGGGGACAGGAATTGACTATGGCTACACCTTC.

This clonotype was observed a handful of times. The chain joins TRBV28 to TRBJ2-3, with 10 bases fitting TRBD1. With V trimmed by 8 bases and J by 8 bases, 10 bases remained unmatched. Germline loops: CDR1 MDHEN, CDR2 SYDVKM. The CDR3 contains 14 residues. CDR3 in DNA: TGTGCCAGCGTTAGACAGGGGGCCAGCGGTACGCAGTATTTT. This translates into CASVRQGASGTQYF. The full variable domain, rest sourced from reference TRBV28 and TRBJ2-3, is DVKVTQSSRYLVKRTGEKVFLECVQDMDHENMFWYRQDPGLGLRLIYFSYDVKMKEKGDIPEGYSVSREKKERFSLILESASTNQTSMYLCASVRQGASGTQYFGPGTRLTVL.

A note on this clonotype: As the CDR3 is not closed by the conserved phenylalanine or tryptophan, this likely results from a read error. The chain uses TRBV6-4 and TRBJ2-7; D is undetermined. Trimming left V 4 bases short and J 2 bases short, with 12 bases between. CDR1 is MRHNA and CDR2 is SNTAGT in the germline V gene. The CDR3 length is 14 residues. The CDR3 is CASSVVASPYEQYY. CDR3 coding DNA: TGTGCCAGCAGTGTAGTGGCATCACCCTACGAGCAGTACTAC.

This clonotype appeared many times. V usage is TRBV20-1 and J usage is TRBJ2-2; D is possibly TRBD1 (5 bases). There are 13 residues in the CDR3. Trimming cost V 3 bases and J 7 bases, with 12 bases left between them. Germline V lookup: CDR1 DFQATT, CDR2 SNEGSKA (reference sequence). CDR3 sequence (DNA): TGCAGTGCTAGGGACAAGGGGAACGGGGAGCTGTTTTTT. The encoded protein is CSARDKGNGELFF.

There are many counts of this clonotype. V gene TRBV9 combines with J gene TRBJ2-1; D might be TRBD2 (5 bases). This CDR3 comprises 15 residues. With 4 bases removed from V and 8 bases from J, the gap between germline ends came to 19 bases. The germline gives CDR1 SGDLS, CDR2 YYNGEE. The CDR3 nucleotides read TGTGCCAGCAGCCCCCACCACTTGGTGGGAGATGAGCAGTTCTTC. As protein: CASSPHHLVGDEQFF.

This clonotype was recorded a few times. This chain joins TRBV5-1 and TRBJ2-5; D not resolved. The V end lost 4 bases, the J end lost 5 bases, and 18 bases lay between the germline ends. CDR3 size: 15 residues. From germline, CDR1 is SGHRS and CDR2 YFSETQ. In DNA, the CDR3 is TGCGCCAGCAGCCCGGAAGGTCCTATATGGGAGACCCAGTACTTC. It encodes CASSPEGPIWETQYF. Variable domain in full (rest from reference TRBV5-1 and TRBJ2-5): KAGVTQTPRYLIKTRGQQVTLSCSPISGHRSVSWYQQTPGQGLQFLFEYFSETQRNKGNFPGRFSGRQFSNSRSEMNVSTLELGDSALYLCASSPEGPIWETQYFGPGTRLLVL.

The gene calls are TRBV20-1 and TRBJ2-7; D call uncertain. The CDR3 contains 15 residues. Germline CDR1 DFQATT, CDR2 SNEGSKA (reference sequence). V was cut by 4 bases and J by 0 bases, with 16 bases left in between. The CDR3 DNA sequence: TGCAGTGCTACGCCCCCGGGCGGAAGCTCCTACGAGCAGTACTTC. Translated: CSATPPGGSSYEQYF.

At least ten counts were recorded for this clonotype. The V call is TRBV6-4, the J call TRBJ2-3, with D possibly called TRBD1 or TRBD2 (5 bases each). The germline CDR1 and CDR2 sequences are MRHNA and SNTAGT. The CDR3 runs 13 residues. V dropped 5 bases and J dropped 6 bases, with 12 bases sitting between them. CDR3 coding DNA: TGTGCCAGCAGTCGGGACGCGCAGGATACGCAGTATTTT. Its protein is CASSRDAQDTQYF.

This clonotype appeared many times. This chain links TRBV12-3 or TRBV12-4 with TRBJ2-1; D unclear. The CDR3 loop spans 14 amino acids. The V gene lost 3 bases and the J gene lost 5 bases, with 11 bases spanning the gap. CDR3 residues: CASSFGRTNNEQFF. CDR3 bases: TGTGCCAGCAGTTTTGGACGGACCAACAATGAGCAGTTCTTC.

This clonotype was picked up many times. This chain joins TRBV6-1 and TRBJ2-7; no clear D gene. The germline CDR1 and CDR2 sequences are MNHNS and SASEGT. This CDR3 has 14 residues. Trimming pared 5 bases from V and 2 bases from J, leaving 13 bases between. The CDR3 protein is CASSISPRPYEQYF. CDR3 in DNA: TGTGCCAGCAGTATTTCTCCAAGACCCTACGAGCAGTACTTC.

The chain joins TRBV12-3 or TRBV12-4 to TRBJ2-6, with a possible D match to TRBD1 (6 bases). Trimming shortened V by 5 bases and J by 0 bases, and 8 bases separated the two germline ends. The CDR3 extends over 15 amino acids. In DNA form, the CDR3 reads TGTGCCAGCAGTAAACAGGGCTCTGGGGCCAACGTCCTGACTTTC. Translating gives CASSKQGSGANVLTF.

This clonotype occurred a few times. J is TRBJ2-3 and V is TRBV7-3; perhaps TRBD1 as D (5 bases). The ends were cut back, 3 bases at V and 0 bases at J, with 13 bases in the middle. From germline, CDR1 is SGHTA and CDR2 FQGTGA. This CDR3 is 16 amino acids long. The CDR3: CASSFDRTSSTDTQYF. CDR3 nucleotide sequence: TGTGCCAGCAGCTTCGACAGAACCTCTAGCACAGATACGCAGTATTTT.